The 32 T cell receptor beta chains reported below all come from one sample, sequenced in a study of blood T cell repertoires in COVID-19. Measured with immunoSEQ multiplex PCR; TCRdb has only the in-frame clones, and not every one. The sample records 90,000 to 100,000 clones, 84% being singletons. The sample consisted of peripheral blood. All receptors come from a man in his sixties or seventies with active or convalescent COVID-19.

The rearrangement links TRBV19 to TRBJ1-5; TRBD1 is a possible D gene (5 bases). V lost 8 bases and J lost 5, with 10 bases in between. The CDR3 sequence is 12 residues long. Germline V lookup: CDR1 LNHDA, CDR2 SQIVND (reference sequence). The CDR3 region is CASEQGDQPQHF. Here the CDR3 DNA reads TGTGCCAGTGAGCAGGGCGATCAGCCCCAGCATTTT.

The chain combines TRBV18 with TRBJ1-1, with 8 bases aligning to TRBD1. Germline CDR1 is KGHSH and CDR2 is LQKENI. The CDR3 length is 15 residues. The trim removed 5 bases at V and 1 base at J, leaving 6 bases unmatched. CDR3 in DNA: TGTGCCAGCTCATCAAGGACAGGGACGAACACTGAAGCTTTCTTT. It is translated as CASSSRTGTNTEAFF.

Remarks on this clone: A read error may produce the germline difference seen at one junction end. CDR3 DNA sequence: TGTGCCAGCAACCAGGGTAGGGACACCTACGGGCAGTACTTC. This translates into CASNQGRDTYGQYF. V gene TRBV3-1 (or the pseudogene TRBV3-2) combines with J gene TRBJ2-7; D is possibly TRBD1 (6 bases). The germline V gene has CDR1 LGHDT and CDR2 YNNKEL (reference sequence). This CDR3 contains 14 residues.

V gene TRBV3-1 (or the pseudogene TRBV3-2) combines with J gene TRBJ1-5; D not resolved. V lost 0 bases to trimming and J lost 7 bases, with 7 bases between them. The CDR3 consists of 13 residues. Germline CDR1 reads LGHDT; CDR2 reads YNNKEL (reference sequence). As DNA, the CDR3 is TGTGCCAGCAGCCAAGATCTAGGCCAGCCCCAGCATTTT. This codes for CASSQDLGQPQHF.

The chain's CDR3 is CASRQGRKSAIYF. In nucleotides, the CDR3 is TGTGCCAGTCGGCAGGGCAGAAAGTCGGCCATATATTTT. This chain links TRBV19 with TRBJ1-3; weak D call: TRBD1 (5 bases). CDR3 length equals 13 residues. From germline, CDR1 is LNHDA and CDR2 SQIVND (reference sequence). V lost 8 bases to trimming and J lost 11 bases, with 19 bases between them.

Only one count was recorded for this clone. The chain carries TRBV5-1 and TRBJ2-7; tentatively, D is TRBD2 (6 bases). Looked up from germline, CDR1 is SGHRS and CDR2 is YFSETQ. Trimming stripped 0 bases from V and 3 bases from J, with 16 bases between. This CDR3 has 16 residues. The CDR3 sequence: CASSLVGGPLNYEQYF. The DNA for the CDR3 is TGCGCCAGCAGCTTGGTCGGGGGTCCTCTAAACTACGAGCAGTACTTC.

This chain joins TRBV6-5 and TRBJ2-7; D call uncertain. Trimming took off 4 bases at V and 4 bases at J, with 11 bases between the two ends. Germline CDR1 reads MNHEY; CDR2 reads SVGAGI. The CDR3 is 13 amino acids. CDR3 bases: TGTGCCAGCAGTTCCGCCGCACTGTACGAGCAGTACTTC. It codes for CASSSAALYEQYF.

This chain links TRBV4-3 with TRBJ1-1; D not certain. CDR3 size: 14 residues. Germline V gene lookup returns CDR1 LGHNA and CDR2 YSLEER. Trimming stripped 1 base from V and 0 bases from J, with 6 bases between. The CDR3 here is CASSQGHLNTEAFF. CDR3 nucleotide sequence: TGCGCCAGCAGCCAAGGACACTTGAACACTGAAGCTTTCTTT.

The chain uses TRBV7-2 and TRBJ2-2, with TRBD2 matching over 11 bases. V lost 4 bases, J lost 4 bases, and 5 bases stayed unmatched. This CDR3 spans 16 amino acids. Germline CDR1 reads SGHTA; CDR2 reads FQGNSA. The CDR3 reads CASSSRLAGITGELFF. As DNA, the CDR3 is TGTGCCAGCAGCTCGCGACTAGCGGGGATCACCGGGGAGCTGTTTTTT.

This clone appeared once. The chain links TRBV4-2 to TRBJ2-6, with TRBD1 identical over 7 bases. The CDR3 contains 17 residues. V lost 4 bases to trimming and J lost 2 bases; unmatched junction nucleotides: 8. Looked up from germline, CDR1 is LGHNA and CDR2 is YNFKEQ. The CDR3 reads CASSLTHTGAGANVLTF. As DNA, the CDR3 is TGTGCCAGCAGCCTTACCCACACAGGGGCTGGGGCCAACGTCCTGACTTTC.

For the CDR3, the DNA is TGTGCCAGCAGCCAGCCGGGACTACCAGATACGCAGTATTTT. Translating it yields CASSQPGLPDTQYF. The J gene is TRBJ2-3, the V gene TRBV3-1 (or the pseudogene TRBV3-2), with 7 positions matching TRBD2. The CDR3 totals 14 residues. J was trimmed by 4 bases and V by 3 bases; bases with no gene match: 4. The germline gives CDR1 LGHDT, CDR2 YNNKEL (reference sequence).

The chain joins TRBV18 to TRBJ1-4; the match to TRBD1 covers 7 bases. The germline gives CDR1 KGHSH, CDR2 LQKENI. The CDR3 consists of 14 residues. The J segment lost 3 bases and the V segment lost 3 bases, leaving 1 base of the junction unmatched. The CDR3 DNA reads TGTGCCAGCTCACCGACAGGGCCTAATGAAAAACTGTTTTTT. As protein: CASSPTGPNEKLFF.

V is TRBV7-3 and J is TRBJ2-1; 10 bases are shared with TRBD2. The V gene end was trimmed by 2 bases and the J gene end by 9 bases; junction bases not matched to a gene: 7. Germline V CDR1 and CDR2: SGHTA, FQGTGA. This CDR3 region has 15 residues. The CDR3 nucleotides are TGTGCCAGCAGCTTAGTGGCTAGCGGGGGCATTGAGCAGTTCTTC. This translates into CASSLVASGGIEQFF.

The gene calls are TRBV7-2 and TRBJ2-3, with 7 bases identical to TRBD2. Germline-derived CDR1 and CDR2 are SGHTA and FQGNSA. V trimming: 6 bases; J trimming: 1 base; junction bases outside the gene matches: 7. There are 15 residues in the CDR3. The CDR3 nucleotides read TGTGCCAGCAGTTCCGGGGGGTCTCGCACAGATACGCAGTATTTT. The encoded protein is CASSSGGSRTDTQYF.

The chain uses TRBV5-8 and TRBJ1-2; the match to TRBD1 covers 11 bases. This CDR3 has 16 amino acids. Trimming took 3 bases from V and 0 from J; bases not matched to a gene: 4. Germline V CDR1 and CDR2: SGHTS, YDEGEE. CDR3 region: CASSWGQGEANYGYTF. The CDR3 DNA reads as TGTGCCAGCAGCTGGGGACAGGGGGAAGCTAACTATGGCTACACCTTC.

This sequence joins TRBV18 and TRBJ2-7, with 10 bases matching TRBD1. The V gene end was trimmed by 3 bases and the J gene end by 5 bases; junction bases not matched to a gene: 13. The CDR3 is 17 residues long. From germline, CDR1 is KGHSH and CDR2 LQKENI. Written as DNA, the CDR3 is TGTGCCAGCTCACCCGTCCGGGACAGGGGCCACCCTAACGAGCAGTACTTC. Protein: CASSPVRDRGHPNEQYF.

The genes are TRBV27 and TRBJ2-7; D unclear. This CDR3 has 11 amino acids. Between the trimmed V and J ends, which lost 5 bases and 2 bases, there was a span of 4 bases. Per the germline V gene, CDR1 is MNHEY and CDR2 is SMNVEV (reference sequence). CDR3 DNA: TGTGCCAGCAGTGTCACCTACGAGCAGTACTTC. This translates into CASSVTYEQYF.

The chain carries TRBV28 and TRBJ1-2; D possibly corresponds to TRBD1 (6 bases). Germline CDR1 and CDR2: MDHEN and SYDVKM. Trimming stripped 5 bases from V and 8 bases from J, with 21 bases between. The CDR3 has 15 amino acids. The CDR3, as DNA: TGTGCCAGCAGTCCTGGGGGCCCGGGAGGTCGGGGCTACACCTTC. This encodes CASSPGGPGGRGYTF.

The V call is TRBV6-5, the J call TRBJ1-6; 7 nucleotides agree with TRBD1. CDR1 is MNHEY and CDR2 is SVGAGI in the germline V gene. V lost 6 bases and J lost 10; bases outside the gene matches: 9. CDR3 length equals 14 residues. The CDR3 sequence is CASRPPRQGSPLHF. The CDR3 nucleotides read TGTGCCAGCAGACCGCCCCGACAGGGATCACCCCTCCACTTT.

This chain's CDR3 is CASSLTGTAHQETQYF. The CDR3 DNA is TGTGCCAGCAGCTTGACCGGGACAGCACACCAAGAGACCCAGTACTTC. The chain uses TRBV7-8 and TRBJ2-5, with 7 positions matching TRBD1. CDR1 is SGHVS, CDR2 FQNEAQ, per germline. The CDR3 is 16 amino acids. V lost 3 bases to trimming and J lost 0 bases; unmatched junction nucleotides: 7.

The chain links TRBV30 to TRBJ1-3, with unresolved D. The CDR3 is 19 amino acids. Germline CDR1 is GTSNPN and CDR2 is SVGIG (reference sequence). Trimming removed 2 bases from V and 1 base from J, with 24 bases in between. The CDR3 region has the DNA TGTGCCTGGAGTCCAACACGGGTGACTTCTATCGGATCTGGAAACACCATATATTTT. Encoded protein: CAWSPTRVTSIGSGNTIYF.

In DNA, the CDR3 is TGTGCCAGCAAGGACAGGTCCTACGAGCAGTACTTC. This gives the protein CASKDRSYEQYF. The J gene is TRBJ2-7, the V gene TRBV6-5, with 7 bases fitting TRBD1. CDR3 length equals 12 residues. V lost 7 bases, J lost 1 base, and 1 base stayed unmatched. Germline loops: CDR1 MNHEY, CDR2 SVGAGI.

CDR3 protein: CASSLASGGVVEAFF. Written as DNA, the CDR3 is TGTGCCAGCAGCTTAGCCTCGGGGGGCGTTGTAGAAGCTTTCTTT. The rearrangement links TRBV7-6 to TRBJ1-1; maybe TRBD1 (6 bases). This CDR3 is built from 15 residues. The V gene lost 0 bases and the J gene lost 8 bases, with 16 bases spanning the gap. Per the germline V gene, CDR1 is SGHVS and CDR2 is FNYEAQ.

This chain links TRBV5-1 with TRBJ1-3; D unresolved. The CDR3 sequence is 15 residues long. Germline values: CDR1 SGHRS, CDR2 YFSETQ. V lost 2 bases to trimming and J lost 9 bases, with 18 bases between them. The CDR3 DNA reads TGCGCCAGCAGCTTACCCTCCCCAGATGGTGGCACCATATATTTT. This translates into CASSLPSPDGGTIYF.

This chain connects TRBV7-9 to TRBJ1-1, with D perhaps TRBD1 (6 bases). Germline CDR1 SEHNR, CDR2 FQNEAQ (reference sequence). V lost 1 base and J lost 6, with 15 bases in between. The length of the CDR3 is 15 residues. The CDR3 DNA is TGTGCCAGCAGCTTAGGTAGAGGGGGAGCTGCTGAAGCTTTCTTT. Amino acid sequence: CASSLGRGGAAEAFF.

The V call is TRBV7-2, the J call TRBJ1-1; D unresolved. The CDR3 has 15 amino acids. CDR1 and CDR2 from the germline V gene are SGHTA and FQGNSA. Trimming cost V 0 bases and J 1 base, with 9 bases left between them. CDR3 in amino acids: CASSLAHGRNTEAFF. The CDR3 region has the DNA TGTGCCAGCAGCTTAGCGCATGGTAGGAACACTGAAGCTTTCTTT.

The chain couples TRBV11-2 to TRBJ2-3, with D tentatively TRBD2 (7 bases). The CDR3 consists of 16 residues. Germline V lookup: CDR1 SGHAT, CDR2 FQNNGV. The germline V and J ends were trimmed by 1 base and 5 bases, with 16 bases remaining between them. CDR3 residues: CASSLGGGPLRDTQYF. The CDR3 DNA reads TGTGCCAGCAGCTTAGGGGGGGGGCCCTTACGAGATACGCAGTATTTT.

This clone was recorded only once. CDR3 sequence (DNA): TGCAGTGCTAGTTCGAAGGGGTATACGCAGTATTTT. It codes for CSASSKGYTQYF. The chain recombines TRBV20-1 with TRBJ2-3, with D perhaps matching TRBD1 (5 bases). CDR1 and CDR2 (germline): DFQATT, SNEGSKA (reference sequence). This CDR3 is built from 12 residues. The germline V and J ends were trimmed by 3 bases and 7 bases, with 11 bases remaining between them.

V gene TRBV5-1 combines with J gene TRBJ2-5; TRBD2 might be the D (7 bases). V dropped 5 bases and J dropped 4 bases, with 18 bases sitting between them. Germline V gene lookup returns CDR1 SGHRS and CDR2 YFSETQ. This CDR3 comprises 15 residues. The CDR3 DNA is TGCGCCAGCAGGCAAGGGGGGGCCAGTAGAGAGACCCAGTACTTC. Protein product: CASRQGGASRETQYF.

About this clone itself: The sample holds other DNA sequences that translate to the same CDR3. The rearrangement joins TRBV7-3 to TRBJ2-1, with a possible D match to TRBD2 (6 bases). This CDR3 has 13 amino acids. Germline V lookup: CDR1 SGHTA, CDR2 FQGTGA. V was pared by 3 bases and J by 9 bases, with 12 bases between. This CDR3 is CASSLGGVGEQFF. CDR3 coding DNA: TGTGCCAGCAGCTTGGGCGGGGTTGGTGAGCAGTTCTTC.

The V gene is TRBV6-5, the J gene TRBJ2-5, with 10 bases lining up with TRBD2. J lost 4 bases, V lost 6 bases, and 2 bases had no gene match. The germline V gene has CDR1 MNHEY and CDR2 SVGAGI. CDR3 size: 13 residues. The chain's CDR3 is CASRLAGAETQYF. CDR3 DNA: TGTGCCAGCAGGCTAGCGGGGGCAGAGACCCAGTACTTC.

The J gene is TRBJ1-2, the V gene TRBV29-1, with a weak D call TRBD1 (6 bases). CDR3 length: 13 amino acids. The V gene's germline CDR1 is SQVTM and CDR2 ANQGSEA. The ends were cut back, 5 bases at V and 6 bases at J, with 16 bases in the middle. The CDR3 DNA is TGCAGCGTTCGCACTGACAGGTCGGATGGCTACACCTTC. Its protein product is CSVRTDRSDGYTF.